Below are 7 T cell receptor beta chains sequenced from a single sample in a study of T cell responses to AZD1222 COVID-19 vaccine. Measured with immunoSEQ multiplex PCR; TCRdb has only the in-frame clones, and not every one. The sample includes approximately 94,000 clones, about nine tenths of them seen just once. This sample comprised peripheral blood, obtained on day 0 of AZD1222 vaccination. All receptors derive from an adult in good health.

This rearrangement joins TRBV28 to TRBJ1-1; weak D call: TRBD1 (5 bases). This CDR3 has 14 amino acids. Trimming shortened V by 3 bases and J by 2 bases, and 10 bases separated the two germline ends. The germline CDR1 and CDR2 sequences are MDHEN and SYDVKM. In DNA, the CDR3 is TGTGCCAGCAGTTTGATGGGGGGTAACACTGAAGCTTTCTTT. It codes for CASSLMGGNTEAFF.

The sample holds one count of this clone. This chain connects TRBV4-1 to TRBJ1-1; 8 bases map to TRBD1. Germline CDR1 is MGHRA and CDR2 is YSYEKL. V dropped 1 base and J dropped 5; count of bases not matched to a gene: 6. The CDR3 runs to 15 residues. The CDR3 nucleotides read TGCGCCAGCAGCCAAGGTCAGGGGGCGCGGACTGAAGCTTTCTTT. As protein: CASSQGQGARTEAFF.

This chain links TRBV6-5 with TRBJ2-3, with TRBD1 matching over 9 bases. Trimming took 6 bases from V and 7 from J; bases not matched to a gene: 11. Germline V gene lookup returns CDR1 MNHEY and CDR2 SVGAGI. This CDR3 is built from 15 residues. Here the CDR3 DNA reads TGTGCCAGCAGCCGGACGTTACAGGGGGCGAATACGCAGTATTTT. Its translation is CASSRTLQGANTQYF.

The chain carries TRBV7-3 and TRBJ2-7, with unresolved D. Trimming pared 3 bases from V and 7 bases from J, leaving 13 bases between. Germline CDR1 reads SGHTA; CDR2 reads FQGTGA. This CDR3 has 13 residues. CDR3 DNA: TGTGCCAGCAGCTTGTTACCCCGGGTTGAGCAGTACTTC. This gives the protein CASSLLPRVEQYF.

The V gene is TRBV9, the J gene TRBJ1-5; D may be TRBD1 (5 bases). This CDR3 comprises 14 residues. In germline, CDR1 is SGDLS, CDR2 YYNGEE. Trimming pared 2 bases from V and 7 bases from J, leaving 13 bases between. The CDR3 nucleotides are TGTGCCAGCAGCGTTGCAGGGATAGGGCAGCCCCAGCATTTT. It codes for CASSVAGIGQPQHF.

This clone has just a few counts. The chain carries TRBV2 and TRBJ1-2; D is undetermined. The CDR3 spans 12 residues. The germline V and J ends were trimmed by 3 bases and 8 bases, with 10 bases remaining between them. Per the germline V gene, CDR1 is SNHLY and CDR2 is FYNNEI. CDR3 residues: CASSESRVGYTF. The CDR3 DNA reads TGTGCCAGCAGTGAGTCTAGGGTAGGCTACACCTTC.

The chain's CDR3 is CASSLLAGVLETQYF. The DNA for the CDR3 is TGTGCCAGCAGTTTATTGGCAGGTGTTTTAGAGACCCAGTACTTC. The chain couples TRBV27 to TRBJ2-5; D remains unclear. The V and J ends lost 1 base and 4 bases respectively, with 13 bases between them. CDR1 is MNHEY and CDR2 is SMNVEV in the germline V gene (reference sequence). The CDR3 sequence is 15 residues long.